These 17 T cell receptor beta chains originate from one sample sequenced in a study of blood T cell repertoires in COVID-19. Assay used: immunoSEQ multiplex PCR; TCRdb lists only in-frame clones, some missing. This table holds about 260,000 clones, about 80% found once. Sample: peripheral blood. The origin of the receptors is a woman aged 45-65 years who had recovered from COVID-19.

The CDR3 protein is CASSLGLAGGIDTQYF. In nucleotides, the CDR3 is TGTGCCAGCAGCTTAGGTCTAGCGGGGGGAATAGATACGCAGTATTTT. V gene TRBV7-2 combines with J gene TRBJ2-3; 11 nucleotides align to TRBD2. V trimming: 1 base; J trimming: 5 bases; junction bases outside the gene matches: 5. Germline CDR1 SGHTA, CDR2 FQGNSA. CDR3 length: 16 residues.

The chain employs TRBV7-2 and TRBJ2-5, with TRBD1 matching 7 bases. Per the germline V gene, CDR1 is SGHTA and CDR2 is FQGNSA. The CDR3 runs 17 residues. V lost 0 bases to trimming and J lost 3 bases; unmatched junction nucleotides: 10. Written as DNA, the CDR3 is TGTGCCAGCAGCTTAGCCCCAGAGACAGGGTCGAAAGAGACCCAGTACTTC. Protein: CASSLAPETGSKETQYF.

This clone was seen a few times. CDR3 bases: TGTGCCAGCAGTGTGGACACCCGGGGCTACACCTTC. Its protein product is CASSVDTRGYTF. V and J are TRBV12-3 or TRBV12-4 and TRBJ1-2; possible D gene TRBD1, 5 bases. The CDR3 runs 12 residues. The ends were cut back, 5 bases at V and 8 bases at J, with 12 bases in the middle.

The chain joins TRBV27 to TRBJ2-5; tentatively, D is TRBD2 (7 bases). CDR1 is MNHEY, CDR2 SMNVEV, per germline (reference sequence). Between the trimmed V and J ends, which lost 6 bases and 4 bases, there was a span of 18 bases. CDR3 length equals 15 residues. The CDR3 sequence is CASSLGGAFRETQYF. CDR3 DNA sequence: TGTGCCAGCAGCTTAGGGGGGGCGTTCAGAGAGACCCAGTACTTC.

The gene calls are TRBV6-2 or TRBV6-3 and TRBJ2-3, with D perhaps TRBD2 (6 bases). Germline V gene sequence: CDR1 MNHEY, CDR2 SVGEGT. The CDR3 is 16 amino acids. V was cut by 2 bases and J by 4 bases, with 16 bases left in between. The CDR3 sequence is CASSYTPRAGADTQYF. As DNA, the CDR3 is TGTGCCAGCAGTTACACCCCCCGAGCGGGTGCAGATACGCAGTATTTT.

The chain joins TRBV24-1 to TRBJ2-5; D unresolved. Trimming shortened V by 1 base and J by 2 bases, and 10 bases separated the two germline ends. CDR3 length: 15 residues. CDR1 and CDR2 from the germline V gene are KGHDR and SFDVKD. CDR3 nucleotide sequence: TGTGCCACCAGTGATTTTGTGACATTACAAGAGACCCAGTACTTC. Translating gives CATSDFVTLQETQYF.

This clone is a singleton in its sample. The rearrangement links TRBV7-9 to TRBJ1-2; D gene unclear. This CDR3 is 12 amino acids long. Between the trimmed V and J ends, which lost 2 bases and 10 bases, there was a span of 11 bases. CDR1 is SEHNR and CDR2 is FQNEAQ in the germline V gene (reference sequence). The CDR3 here is CASSLSPHSYTF. The CDR3, as DNA: TGTGCCAGCAGCTTATCCCCTCACTCCTACACCTTC.

The V call is TRBV6-6, the J call TRBJ2-1; TRBD1 matches at 8 bases. Trimming took 6 bases from V and 5 from J; bases not matched to a gene: 9. Germline CDR1 reads MNHNY; CDR2 reads SVGAGI (reference sequence). The CDR3 totals 15 residues. This CDR3 is CASRQRQGIDNEQFF. Written as DNA, the CDR3 is TGTGCCAGCAGGCAAAGACAGGGGATTGACAATGAGCAGTTCTTC.

This chain uses TRBV28 with TRBJ1-5; D remains ambiguous. The V gene lost 5 bases and the J gene lost 5 bases, with 7 bases spanning the gap. The CDR3 extends over 12 amino acids. CDR1 is MDHEN, CDR2 SYDVKM, per germline. The CDR3, as DNA: TGTGCCAGCAGTCCACACGATCAGCCCCAGCATTTT. Encoded protein: CASSPHDQPQHF. Variable domain in full (rest from reference TRBV28 and TRBJ1-5): DVKVTQSSRYLVKRTGEKVFLECVQDMDHENMFWYRQDPGLGLRLIYFSYDVKMKEKGDIPEGYSVSREKKERFSLILESASTNQTSMYLCASSPHDQPQHFGDGTRLSIL.

This chain joins TRBV28 and TRBJ2-5, with D perhaps TRBD2 (7 bases). Trimming cost V 5 bases and J 0 bases, with 16 bases left between them. This CDR3 spans 16 amino acids. Per the germline V gene, CDR1 is MDHEN and CDR2 is SYDVKM. CDR3 sequence reads: CASSGGASGDQETQYF. CDR3 DNA sequence: TGTGCCAGCAGTGGGGGGGCTAGCGGAGACCAAGAGACCCAGTACTTC. The variable domain in full, with the rest retrieved from reference TRBV28 and TRBJ2-5, is DVKVTQSSRYLVKRTGEKVFLECVQDMDHENMFWYRQDPGLGLRLIYFSYDVKMKEKGDIPEGYSVSREKKERFSLILESASTNQTSMYLCASSGGASGDQETQYFGPGTRLLVL.

This clone is a singleton in its sample. The gene calls are TRBV29-1 and TRBJ2-7, with 10 nucleotides matching TRBD2. CDR3 length equals 19 residues. The ends lost 4 bases at V and 5 bases at J; junction bases unmatched: 23. The germline CDR1 and CDR2 sequences are SQVTM and ANQGSEA. The CDR3 DNA reads as TGCAGCGTTGCCTTTCGGCGAGACAGGGGTCCCACTAGCGGGAACGAGCAGTACTTC. Encoded protein: CSVAFRRDRGPTSGNEQYF.

The rearrangement uses TRBV28 and TRBJ2-5; D might be TRBD1 (7 bases). CDR3 length: 14 amino acids. V was clipped by 7 bases and J by 5 bases, with 17 bases between them. CDR1 and CDR2 from the germline V gene are MDHEN and SYDVKM. CDR3 in amino acids: CASTDQGGDETQYF. CDR3 coding DNA: TGTGCCAGCACGGATCAGGGGGGAGATGAGACCCAGTACTTC.

The chain couples TRBV18 to TRBJ2-3; 9 positions match TRBD2. Losses at the gene ends were 4 bases for V and 3 bases for J; bases not matched to a gene: 5. Germline CDR1 and CDR2: KGHSH and LQKENI. CDR3 length equals 15 residues. The DNA of the CDR3 is TGTGCCAGCTCACTAGCGGGAGTGGGGACAGATACGCAGTATTTT. It is translated as CASSLAGVGTDTQYF.

This chain links TRBV20-1 with TRBJ2-3; D may be TRBD1 (6 bases). CDR3 length: 14 residues. V was pared by 3 bases and J by 4 bases, with 14 bases between. Germline V lookup: CDR1 DFQATT, CDR2 SNEGSKA (reference sequence). CDR3 nucleotides: TGCAGTGCTAGTTCAGGGGCCGGGTCAGATACGCAGTATTTT. Its translation is CSASSGAGSDTQYF.

There are a few counts of this clone. The rearrangement links TRBV6-1 to TRBJ2-1, with 9 bases fitting TRBD2. There are 17 residues in the CDR3. V was pared by 4 bases and J by 1 base, with 8 bases of the junction left unmatched. Germline CDR1 is MNHNS and CDR2 is SASEGT. DNA of the CDR3: TGTGCCAGCAGTGGTGAGGCGGGGGGGGCTTCCTACAATGAGCAGTTCTTC. Translation: CASSGEAGGASYNEQFF.

The chain recombines TRBV4-1 with TRBJ1-4, with no clear D. V was pared by 0 bases and J by 8 bases, with 7 bases between. There are 13 residues in the CDR3. CDR1 and CDR2 from the germline V gene are MGHRA and YSYEKL. CDR3 DNA sequence: TGCGCCAGCAGCCAAGAACCGGTAGAAAAACTGTTTTTT. Encoded protein: CASSQEPVEKLFF.

The chain couples TRBV7-9 to TRBJ1-1; TRBD1 might be the D (5 bases). The CDR3 length is 13 residues. Trimming left V 6 bases short and J 3 bases short, with 11 bases between. CDR1 and CDR2 (germline): SEHNR, FQNEAQ (reference sequence). The DNA of the CDR3 is TGTGCCAGCAGGTGGGGCGTAGACACTGAAGCTTTCTTT. Translation: CASRWGVDTEAFF. Based on the CDR3 plus reference TRBV7-9 and TRBJ1-1, the full variable domain is DTGVSQNPRHKITKRGQNVTFRCDPISEHNRLYWYRQTLGQGPEFLTYFQNEAQLEKSRLLSDRFSAERPKGSFSTLEIQRTEQGDSAMYLCASRWGVDTEAFFGQGTRLTVV.